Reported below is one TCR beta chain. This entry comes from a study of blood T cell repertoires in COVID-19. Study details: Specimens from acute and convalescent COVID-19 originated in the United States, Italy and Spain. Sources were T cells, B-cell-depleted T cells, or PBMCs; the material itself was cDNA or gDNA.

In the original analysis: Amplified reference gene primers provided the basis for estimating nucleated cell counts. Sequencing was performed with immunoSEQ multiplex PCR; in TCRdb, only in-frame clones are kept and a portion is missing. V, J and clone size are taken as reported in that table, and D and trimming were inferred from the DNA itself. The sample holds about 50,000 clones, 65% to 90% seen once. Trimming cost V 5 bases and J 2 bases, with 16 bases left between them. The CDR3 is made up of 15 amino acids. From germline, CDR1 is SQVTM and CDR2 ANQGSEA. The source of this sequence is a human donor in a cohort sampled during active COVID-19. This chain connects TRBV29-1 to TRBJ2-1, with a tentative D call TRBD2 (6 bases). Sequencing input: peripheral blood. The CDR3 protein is CSVSRGSGAYNEQFF. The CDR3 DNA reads TGCAGCGTTAGTCGAGGTAGCGGTGCCTACAATGAGCAGTTCTTC.